This T cell receptor beta chain originates from a study of T cells in Graves' hyperthyroidism and ophthalmopathy. Broader study findings: From stable hyperthyroidism, ophthalmopathy was separated by a 13 V-J model.

The germline gives CDR1 SGHRS, CDR2 YFSETQ. Trimming shortened V by 5 bases and J by 5 bases, and 10 bases separated the two germline ends. The CDR3 runs 13 residues. Amplified TCR beta CDR3 regions derived from RNA transcripts. During a first-round RT-PCR of the TCR CDR3, the HTBI primer set was used. Via MiXCR, TCRdb re-called the multiplex PCR reads, giving one row per CDR3 protein. Counted here are 75,000 to 100,000 distinct CDR3 sequences, roughly 56% occurring once; the ten biggest clones make up around 29%. Comments on this clonotype: What it binds is unknown. With a much larger clone just one base away, this may be a read error.

This TCR was recovered from a woman aged 40 to 49 with Graves' hyperthyroidism. Sequencing used blood. The V and J genes are TRBV5-1 and TRBJ1-4; no clear D gene. The CDR3 protein is CASSTGPNEKLFF. DNA of the CDR3: TGCGCCAGCAGTACGGGCCCGAATGAAAAACTGTTTTTT.